The source of this T cell receptor beta chain is a study of blood T cell repertoires in COVID-19. On the study more broadly: Sites across the United States, Italy and Spain contributed samples from acute and convalescent COVID-19. Sample material is recorded as cDNA or gDNA derived from T cells, B-cell-depleted T cells, or PBMCs.

Enrolment of Seattle patients took place during active infection, and they were followed longitudinally. Methods used by the authors: The assay estimated nucleated cells by amplifying reference gene primers. Data came from immunoSEQ multiplex PCR; TCRdb stores just in-frame clones and leaves some out. That table gives V, J and clone size, and the DNA gave D and trimming. Of fewer than 200,000 clones listed, more than 75% are singletons. This CDR3 is built from 16 residues. Germline trimming cut 0 bases from V and 5 bases from J; bases unmatched to any gene: 7. CDR1 is SGHDT, CDR2 YYEEEE, per germline.

This TCR was recovered from a man in his late teens or twenties with COVID-19, enrolled during active disease. The chain has TRBV5-6 and TRBJ2-2; 7 nucleotides agree with TRBD1. Sample: peripheral blood. The chain's CDR3 is CASSLAWTGYTGELFF. The CDR3 DNA reads as TGTGCCAGCAGCTTGGCTTGGACAGGTTATACCGGGGAGCTGTTTTTT.